One sample yielded the 29 T cell receptor beta chains listed below, sequenced in a study of blood T cell repertoires in COVID-19. Produced via immunoSEQ multiplex PCR; TCRdb's table is partial and in-frame only. Among over 60,000 clones listed, 82% were seen once. The sequencing sample was made of peripheral blood. Source of these receptors: a human donor in a cohort sampled during active COVID-19.

This chain links TRBV19 with TRBJ2-6; D is ambiguous. The V end was cut by 8 bases, the J end by 0 bases, with 11 bases between. The length of the CDR3 is 15 residues. Germline V lookup: CDR1 LNHDA, CDR2 SQIVND (reference sequence). In DNA form, the CDR3 reads TGTGCCAGTCTGGGCAGCTCCTCTGGGGCCAACGTCCTGACTTTC. The encoded protein is CASLGSSSGANVLTF.

The chain couples TRBV6-5 to TRBJ2-3, with D hard to call. In germline, CDR1 is MNHEY, CDR2 SVGAGI. Trimming pared 6 bases from V and 5 bases from J, leaving 15 bases between. The CDR3 contains 14 residues. CDR3 sequence reads: CASRVIGPKDTQYF. The CDR3 DNA reads as TGTGCCAGCAGAGTTATTGGCCCGAAAGATACGCAGTATTTT.

V gene TRBV5-4 combines with J gene TRBJ2-7; 9 bases agree with TRBD1. CDR3 length: 14 residues. Germline V CDR1 and CDR2: SGHNT, YYREEE (reference sequence). J gave up 3 bases and V 4 bases, and 5 bases lay outside the gene matches. CDR3 protein: CASSVSTGGYEQYF. The CDR3 DNA is TGTGCCAGCAGCGTGTCGACAGGGGGCTACGAGCAGTACTTC.

The rearrangement uses TRBV29-1 and TRBJ1-5; D is unresolved. CDR3 length: 13 residues. Deletions cut 4 bases from V and 0 bases from J, with 7 bases between. Per the germline V gene, CDR1 is SQVTM and CDR2 is ANQGSEA. CDR3 bases: TGCAGCGTTGGCGAGCATAGCAATCAGCCCCAGCATTTT. The encoded protein is CSVGEHSNQPQHF.

The chain links TRBV4-1 to TRBJ2-7; 7 nucleotides match TRBD1. V lost 4 bases to trimming and J lost 5 bases; unmatched junction nucleotides: 17. The germline CDR1 and CDR2 sequences are MGHRA and YSYEKL. CDR3 size: 17 residues. The CDR3 region is CASSREEAGQALHEQYF. CDR3 DNA: TGCGCCAGCAGCCGGGAAGAAGCAGGACAGGCTCTTCACGAGCAGTACTTC.

The rearrangement joins TRBV3-1 (or the pseudogene TRBV3-2) to TRBJ2-3; 10 nucleotides line up with TRBD2. The trim removed 3 bases at V and 6 bases at J, leaving 6 bases unmatched. CDR1 and CDR2 (germline): LGHDT, YNNKEL (reference sequence). The CDR3 consists of 15 residues. The CDR3 nucleotides read TGTGCCAGCAGCCATCGAGCGGGGGGGCGTGATACGCAGTATTTT. Protein sequence: CASSHRAGGRDTQYF.

The V call is TRBV18, the J call TRBJ2-1; the D gene is possibly TRBD2 (5 bases). CDR1 and CDR2 (germline): KGHSH, LQKENI. With 6 bases removed from V and 1 base from J, the gap between germline ends came to 13 bases. The CDR3 runs to 15 residues. CDR3 residues: CASSPRVGSYNEQFF. The CDR3 nucleotides read TGTGCCAGCTCCCCGAGGGTAGGTTCCTACAATGAGCAGTTCTTC.

The chain employs TRBV5-4 and TRBJ2-5; 9 bases are shared with TRBD2. CDR3 size: 16 residues. Trimming cost V 0 bases and J 4 bases; bases outside gene matches: 7. Germline V gene lookup returns CDR1 SGHNT and CDR2 YYREEE (reference sequence). CDR3 in DNA: TGTGCCAGCAGCTTGGAGAGCGGGGGGAGTGGAGAGACCCAGTACTTC. Its protein is CASSLESGGSGETQYF.

This chain uses TRBV12-3 or TRBV12-4 with TRBJ1-2, with no clear D. CDR3 length: 12 residues. Trimming cost V 4 bases and J 0 bases, with 3 bases left between them. The CDR3 protein is CASSSSNYGYTF. The CDR3 DNA reads as TGTGCCAGCAGTTCCTCTAACTATGGCTACACCTTC.

This chain links TRBV3-1 (or the pseudogene TRBV3-2) with TRBJ2-6; no clear D gene. Germline V gene lookup returns CDR1 LGHDT and CDR2 YNNKEL (reference sequence). This CDR3 spans 19 amino acids. Trimming shortened V by 1 base and J by 2 bases, and 18 bases separated the two germline ends. Here the CDR3 reads CASSQVELLGFPGANVLTF. The CDR3 DNA sequence: TGTGCCAGCAGCCAAGTTGAACTCCTTGGTTTCCCTGGGGCCAACGTCCTGACTTTC.

This clone was seen a handful of times. This chain connects TRBV5-1 to TRBJ2-7; 8 nucleotides match TRBD1. Germline CDR1 reads SGHRS; CDR2 reads YFSETQ. With 4 bases clipped from V and 3 bases from J, the junction kept 9 bases outside the gene matches. This CDR3 spans 15 amino acids. The CDR3 here is CASSPGTGLSYEQYF. CDR3 DNA: TGCGCCAGCAGCCCCGGGACAGGATTGAGCTACGAGCAGTACTTC.

This clone showed up just a few times. V and J are TRBV9 and TRBJ2-5, with D perhaps TRBD2 (5 bases). The V end was cut by 0 bases, the J end by 2 bases, with 8 bases between. Per the germline V gene, CDR1 is SGDLS and CDR2 is YYNGEE. This CDR3 comprises 14 residues. The CDR3 protein is CASSVEAAQETQYF. The CDR3 DNA reads as TGTGCCAGCAGCGTAGAAGCGGCGCAAGAGACCCAGTACTTC.

This chain joins TRBV19 and TRBJ2-1; possible D gene TRBD2, 5 bases. This CDR3 contains 14 residues. Germline V lookup: CDR1 LNHDA, CDR2 SQIVND (reference sequence). V was shortened by 5 bases and J by 3 bases, with 11 bases between the two germline ends. The CDR3 spells CASSPRGFYNEQFF. The CDR3 nucleotides read TGTGCCAGTAGTCCCCGAGGGTTCTACAATGAGCAGTTCTTC.

V gene TRBV9 combines with J gene TRBJ2-7, with D possibly matching TRBD1 (5 bases). The V end lost 0 bases, the J end lost 0 bases, and 10 bases lay between the germline ends. Germline CDR1 SGDLS, CDR2 YYNGEE. This CDR3 comprises 15 residues. The CDR3 DNA reads as TGTGCCAGCAGCGTAGCGGAAGGGGACTCCTACGAGCAGTACTTC. This gives the protein CASSVAEGDSYEQYF.

The CDR3 here is CATSRGGGYGYTF. The DNA of the CDR3 is TGTGCCACCAGCAGAGGGGGGGGCTATGGCTACACCTTC. The genes are TRBV15 and TRBJ1-2, with TRBD1 as a possible D gene (5 bases). Germline CDR1 is LNHNV and CDR2 is YYDKDF (reference sequence). The CDR3 runs to 13 residues. V was cut by 1 base and J by 4 bases, with 7 bases left in between.

The chain couples TRBV7-3 to TRBJ1-1; 7 bases agree with TRBD1. Germline V gene lookup returns CDR1 SGHTA and CDR2 FQGTGA. This CDR3 is 13 amino acids long. J gave up 4 bases and V 5 bases, and 4 bases lay outside the gene matches. The DNA of the CDR3 is TGTGCCAGCAGCATTAGACAGGGCACTGAAGCTTTCTTT. This encodes CASSIRQGTEAFF. The complete variable domain, with remaining parts taken from reference TRBV7-3 and TRBJ1-1, reads GAGVSQTPSNKVTEKGKYVELRCDPISGHTALYWYRQSLGQGPEFLIYFQGTGAADDSGLPNDRFFAVRPEGSVSTLKIQRTERGDSAVYLCASSIRQGTEAFFGQGTRLTVV.

V usage is TRBV6-2 or TRBV6-3 and J usage is TRBJ1-6; 10 bases match TRBD1. Germline CDR1 and CDR2: MNHEY and SVGEGT. CDR3 length: 15 residues. Losses at the gene ends were 3 bases for V and 14 bases for J; bases not matched to a gene: 10. CDR3 sequence (DNA): TGTGCCAGCAGTTATGGGGGACAGGGGATCGTGGCCCTCCACTTT. This translates into CASSYGGQGIVALHF.

As for this clone: The same CDR3 can be traced to other DNA sequences in this sample. This chain joins TRBV10-3 and TRBJ2-7; the D gene is possibly TRBD2 (6 bases). Germline CDR1 is ENHRY and CDR2 is SYGVKD. Trimming took 5 bases from V and 5 from J, leaving 10 bases between them. This CDR3 region has 12 residues. The CDR3 nucleotides are TGTGCCATCAGTCCGCGGGGTAACGAGCAGTACTTC. Amino acids: CAISPRGNEQYF.

V and J are TRBV10-3 and TRBJ2-1, with D uncertain. V was trimmed by 2 bases and J by 6 bases, leaving 14 bases between them. Germline V gene sequence: CDR1 ENHRY, CDR2 SYGVKD. CDR3 length equals 15 residues. The CDR3 sequence is CAISEDPVAFNEQFF. The CDR3 DNA is TGTGCCATCAGTGAGGACCCGGTAGCATTCAATGAGCAGTTCTTC.

J is TRBJ2-7 and V is TRBV6-2 or TRBV6-3, with D perhaps TRBD1 (6 bases). Germline CDR1 and CDR2: MNHEY and SVGEGT. The CDR3 loop spans 13 amino acids. With 8 bases removed from V and 0 bases from J, the gap between germline ends came to 11 bases. Here the CDR3 DNA reads TGTGCCAGCCGCCAGGGGATCTCCTACGAGCAGTACTTC. The encoded protein is CASRQGISYEQYF.

This rearrangement joins TRBV30 to TRBJ1-4; the match to TRBD1 covers 8 bases. CDR3 length equals 15 residues. Germline CDR1 reads GTSNPN; CDR2 reads SVGIG (reference sequence). Germline trimming cut 1 base from V and 6 bases from J; bases unmatched to any gene: 7. The CDR3: CAWSDTGGADEKLFF. DNA for the CDR3: TGTGCCTGGAGTGACACAGGGGGGGCCGATGAAAAACTGTTTTTT.

This chain links TRBV5-6 with TRBJ1-5; 7 bases match TRBD1. This CDR3 has 16 amino acids. V was pared by 1 base and J by 5 bases, with 9 bases of the junction left unmatched. Germline CDR1 and CDR2: SGHDT and YYEEEE. The chain's CDR3 is CASSLRGRGYDQPQHF. Here the CDR3 DNA reads TGTGCCAGCAGCTTGAGGGGCAGGGGGTATGATCAGCCCCAGCATTTT.

This clone was counted between two and nine times. The chain employs TRBV30 and TRBJ2-7; no clear D gene. CDR1 and CDR2 (germline): GTSNPN, SVGIG (reference sequence). The CDR3 runs to 11 residues. The V gene lost 2 bases and the J gene lost 4 bases, with 6 bases spanning the gap. The chain's CDR3 is CAWSSVYEQYF. The CDR3 DNA reads as TGTGCCTGGAGTTCGGTTTACGAGCAGTACTTC.

The CDR3 DNA is TGTGCCAGCAGTTACCGACAGGGGGCCTACGAGCAGTACTTC. It codes for CASSYRQGAYEQYF. The chain carries TRBV6-2 or TRBV6-3 and TRBJ2-7, with 9 positions matching TRBD1. Unmatched junction bases numbered 1, after V lost 2 bases and J lost 2 bases. Germline values: CDR1 MNHEY, CDR2 SVGEGT. CDR3 length: 14 residues.

This chain uses TRBV28 with TRBJ1-2, with a tentative D call TRBD1 (6 bases). Looked up from germline, CDR1 is MDHEN and CDR2 is SYDVKM. CDR3 length: 15 amino acids. Trimming shortened V by 3 bases and J by 3 bases, and 14 bases separated the two germline ends. The CDR3 reads CASSFQGGRDYGYTF. CDR3 bases: TGTGCCAGCAGTTTTCAAGGGGGTAGAGACTATGGCTACACCTTC.

In its sample, this clone was seen once. The chain links TRBV5-1 to TRBJ1-3; 7 positions match TRBD1. Germline V gene data show CDR1 as SGHRS and CDR2 as YFSETQ. J was trimmed by 9 bases and V by 3 bases; bases with no gene match: 9. The CDR3 length is 14 residues. CDR3: CASSYGTEGGTIYF. The CDR3 DNA reads TGCGCCAGCAGCTACGGGACAGAGGGAGGCACCATATATTTT.

This chain uses TRBV5-1 with TRBJ1-1; the D is unclear. The CDR3 runs 12 residues. V was clipped by 4 bases and J by 8 bases, with 12 bases between them. CDR1 is SGHRS and CDR2 is YFSETQ in the germline V gene. CDR3 amino acids: CASSIDDSEAFF. The CDR3 DNA reads TGCGCCAGCAGCATTGATGACTCCGAAGCTTTCTTT.

The V call is TRBV5-1, the J call TRBJ2-3, with TRBD2 identical over 7 bases. V was clipped by 0 bases and J by 1 base; unmatched bases: 2. This CDR3 is built from 15 residues. Germline CDR1 is SGHRS and CDR2 is YFSETQ. The CDR3 protein is CASSLAAGGTDTQYF. Here the CDR3 DNA reads TGCGCCAGCAGCTTGGCGGCGGGGGGCACAGATACGCAGTATTTT. The complete variable domain, with remaining parts taken from reference TRBV5-1 and TRBJ2-3, reads KAGVTQTPRYLIKTRGQQVTLSCSPISGHRSVSWYQQTPGQGLQFLFEYFSETQRNKGNFPGRFSGRQFSNSRSEMNVSTLELGDSALYLCASSLAAGGTDTQYFGPGTRLTVL.

The V call is TRBV6-5, the J call TRBJ2-7, with D possibly being TRBD2 (7 bases). Germline values: CDR1 MNHEY, CDR2 SVGAGI. Deletions cut 4 bases from V and 1 base from J, with 14 bases between. This CDR3 has 15 amino acids. The CDR3 DNA reads as TGTGCCAGCAGTTCTCGAGGGGGAGGGTCCTACGAGCAGTACTTC. This gives the protein CASSSRGGGSYEQYF.